The 31 T cell receptor beta chains below all came from one sample that was sequenced in a study of response to subunit inactivated influenza vaccine (dated by TCRdb to 2016 to 2019). Receptor libraries were prepared by RT-PCR. Sequencing used an Illumina HiSeq 2500. TCRdb trimmed public reads at Q25 via fastp, called clones via MiXCR and kept in-frame beta chains. Every distinct CDR3 protein forms one entry, paired with its most common genes and DNA. The table for this sample lists fewer than 700,000 distinct CDR3 sequences; 13% of them were counted only once. Together, the top ten hold 13% of the sample. The sample's time point label, in plain terms: around 42 days after influenza vaccine administration. The sequencing here drew on PBMCs from blood, taken about 6 weeks after vaccination. Every receptor here comes from a man in his forties or fifties who received an inactivated influenza vaccine. Donor details come from another sample of the same person, matched by shared clones.

The chain links TRBV4-2 to TRBJ1-5; D uncertain. The V gene's germline CDR1 is LGHNA and CDR2 YNFKEQ. V shed 1 base and J shed 2 bases, with 12 bases lying between them. This CDR3 comprises 16 residues. CDR3 DNA: TGTGCCAGCAGCCAAGTCGACGTTTTGGGCAATCAGCCCCAGCATTTT. Protein product: CASSQVDVLGNQPQHF.

The rearrangement joins TRBV20-1 to TRBJ2-5; TRBD1 aligns across 10 bases. Germline V gene data show CDR1 as DFQATT and CDR2 as SNEGSKA (reference sequence). The CDR3 sequence is 14 residues long. V lost 4 bases to trimming and J lost 4 bases; unmatched junction nucleotides: 6. The CDR3 nucleotides are TGCAGTGCTACCCGGGACAGGGGTGGAGAGACCCAGTACTTC. Translation: CSATRDRGGETQYF.

The rearrangement joins TRBV10-2 to TRBJ1-1; unclear D gene. V was pared by 3 bases and J by 5 bases, with 19 bases between. Germline CDR1 reads WSHSY; CDR2 reads SAAADI. This CDR3 is built from 16 residues. CDR3 in amino acids: CASSDNRALGRTEAFF. The CDR3 DNA follows: TGCGCCAGCAGTGATAATCGGGCGCTGGGGAGGACTGAAGCTTTCTTT.

This clonotype was seen a handful of times. The rearrangement links TRBV7-2 to TRBJ2-2; 7 nucleotides align to TRBD2. This CDR3 is built from 13 residues. V lost 7 bases to trimming and J lost 6 bases; unmatched junction nucleotides: 5. Germline CDR1 is SGHTA and CDR2 is FQGNSA. CDR3 nucleotides: TGTGCCAGCAAGGTGGGGGGGGCCGGGGAGCTGTTTTTT. This translates into CASKVGGAGELFF.

This clonotype was observed many times. The rearrangement joins TRBV25-1 to TRBJ2-7; D uncertain. The CDR3 covers 12 residues. V shed 4 bases and J shed 6 bases, with 10 bases lying between them. Germline-derived CDR1 and CDR2 are MGHDK and SYGVNS. Here the CDR3 reads CASSGSGLEQYF. The CDR3 nucleotides are TGTGCCAGCAGTGGCTCCGGTCTCGAGCAGTACTTC.

The genes are TRBV12-3 or TRBV12-4 and TRBJ2-2; 7 nucleotides agree with TRBD1. This CDR3 contains 15 residues. Unmatched junction bases numbered 6, after V lost 5 bases and J lost 3 bases. The DNA for the CDR3 is TGTGCCAGCAGTCCTGACAGGGTGGACACCGGGGAGCTGTTTTTT. It yields the protein CASSPDRVDTGELFF.

The chain couples TRBV12-3 or TRBV12-4 to TRBJ2-5; tentative D call: TRBD1 (6 bases). The CDR3 spans 14 residues. Trimming left V 5 bases short and J 4 bases short, with 14 bases between. The CDR3 DNA follows: TGTGCCAGCAGTCCCAGACAGGACGGAGAGACCCAGTACTTC. Translation: CASSPRQDGETQYF.

This clonotype was seen only a few times. This CDR3 reads CATRSGSRETQYF. The CDR3 DNA reads as TGTGCCACCAGGTCAGGGAGTCGAGAGACCCAGTACTTC. The chain joins TRBV15 to TRBJ2-5; tentatively, D is TRBD1 or TRBD2 (5 bases each). This CDR3 is 13 amino acids long. V lost 6 bases and J 4 bases, leaving 12 bases between the germline ends. In germline, CDR1 is LNHNV, CDR2 YYDKDF (reference sequence).

This clonotype came up a few times. CDR3 bases: TGTGCCAGCAGCCTGACTAGCGTCCACGAGCAGTACTTC. Protein sequence: CASSLTSVHEQYF. The chain couples TRBV7-2 to TRBJ2-7, with TRBD2 identical over 8 bases. The CDR3 is made up of 13 amino acids. CDR1 is SGHTA, CDR2 FQGNSA, per germline. The J segment lost 5 bases and the V segment lost 5 bases, leaving 5 bases of the junction unmatched.

This clonotype was found a few times. The germline gene is not matched at one end of the junction; a read error may be the cause. The rearrangement uses TRBV28 and TRBJ2-7; 11 nucleotides agree with TRBD1. This CDR3 contains 13 residues. Germline CDR1 MDHEN, CDR2 SYDVKM. The CDR3 DNA reads as TGTGCCAGCAGACCCGGGACAGGGGGGGGAGCTGCCTTC. Amino acids: CASRPGTGGGAAF.

This clonotype was seen only a few times. The J gene is TRBJ2-3, the V gene TRBV4-1, with 8 bases fitting TRBD1. The germline V gene has CDR1 MGHRA and CDR2 YSYEKL. This CDR3 contains 17 residues. Losses at the gene ends were 0 bases for V and 3 bases for J; bases not matched to a gene: 8. The CDR3 loop is CASSQDPAGGGTDTQYF. The CDR3 region has the DNA TGCGCCAGCAGCCAAGACCCAGCAGGGGGCGGGACAGATACGCAGTATTTT.

This clonotype was picked up many times. J is TRBJ1-6 and V is TRBV6-2 or TRBV6-3, with D unclear. Per germline, CDR1 MNHEY and CDR2 SVGEGT. The CDR3 consists of 12 residues. V was shortened by 8 bases and J by 8 bases, with 10 bases between the two germline ends. In DNA form, the CDR3 reads TGTGCCAGCGGAACCACGTATTCACCCCTCCACTTT. It translates to CASGTTYSPLHF.

This clonotype has at least ten counts. The J gene is TRBJ2-3, the V gene TRBV28; D is undetermined. This CDR3 region has 12 residues. The V and J ends lost 3 bases and 3 bases respectively, with 4 bases between them. CDR1 is MDHEN, CDR2 SYDVKM, per germline. CDR3 in amino acids: CASSFWTDTQYF. DNA of the CDR3: TGTGCCAGCAGTTTTTGGACAGATACGCAGTATTTT.

This clonotype was counted a few times. The chain combines TRBV5-5 with TRBJ1-5; 7 nucleotides line up with TRBD1. J lost 2 bases, V lost 0 bases, and 11 bases had no gene match. The germline V gene has CDR1 SGHKS and CDR2 YYEKEE (reference sequence). There are 18 residues in the CDR3. The chain's CDR3 is CASSLDLRGEAGNQPQHF. The CDR3, as DNA: TGTGCCAGCAGCTTGGACCTCAGGGGGGAGGCGGGCAATCAGCCCCAGCATTTT.

This clonotype has only a few counts. The gene calls are TRBV2 and TRBJ2-7; TRBD1 matches at 8 bases. V was pared by 6 bases and J by 5 bases, with 6 bases of the junction left unmatched. Per the germline V gene, CDR1 is SNHLY and CDR2 is FYNNEI. This CDR3 is built from 13 residues. The CDR3 DNA sequence: TGTGCCAGCAGAGACAGGGGAGGAGACGAGCAGTACTTC. Translating it yields CASRDRGGDEQYF. The full variable domain, in which reference TRBV2 and TRBJ2-7 provide the parts outside the CDR3, is EPEVTQTPSHQVTQMGQEVILRCVPISNHLYFYWYRQILGQKVEFLVSFYNNEISEKSEIFDDQFSVERPDGSNFTLKIRSTKLEDSAMYFCASRDRGGDEQYFGPGTRLTVT.

The V and J genes are TRBV7-9 and TRBJ2-7; a possible D gene is TRBD2 (6 bases). V was cut by 5 bases and J by 1 base, with 18 bases left in between. Germline V CDR1 and CDR2: SEHNR, FQNEAQ (reference sequence). The CDR3 loop spans 16 amino acids. The CDR3 sequence: CASSTSSGTLSYEQYF. For the CDR3, the DNA is TGTGCCAGCAGCACGTCGTCCGGGACTCTTTCCTACGAGCAGTACTTC.

This clonotype was recorded many times. The rearrangement uses TRBV20-1 and TRBJ2-3; no firm D call. CDR1 DFQATT and CDR2 SNEGSKA come from the germline V gene (reference sequence). This CDR3 spans 12 amino acids. Trimming removed 0 bases from V and 4 bases from J, with 5 bases in between. In DNA form, the CDR3 reads TGCAGTGCTAGAGATTCTGCAGATACGCAGTATTTT. This translates into CSARDSADTQYF.

The rearrangement joins TRBV7-9 to TRBJ1-3, with D hard to call. The CDR3 is made up of 13 amino acids. Germline assignment: CDR1 SEHNR and CDR2 FQNEAQ (reference sequence). Trimming removed 5 bases from V and 0 bases from J, with 5 bases in between. The DNA of the CDR3 is TGTGCCAGCAGCCAAGTCTCTGGAAACACCATATATTTT. The encoded protein is CASSQVSGNTIYF.

This clonotype was found a few times. This sequence joins TRBV6-2 or TRBV6-3 and TRBJ2-7; TRBD2 aligns across 12 bases. J gave up 6 bases and V 2 bases, and 2 bases lay outside the gene matches. From germline, CDR1 is MNHEY and CDR2 SVGEGT. The CDR3 totals 14 residues. The CDR3 DNA is TGTGCCAGCAGTTACCTAGCGGGAGGGGCCGAGCAGTACTTC. It is translated as CASSYLAGGAEQYF.

V gene TRBV20-1 combines with J gene TRBJ1-2, with 9 bases aligning to TRBD1. The V and J ends lost 8 bases and 2 bases, in that order; junction bases with no gene match: 6. This CDR3 is built from 13 residues. Germline V gives CDR1 DFQATT, CDR2 SNEGSKA (reference sequence). CDR3 in DNA: TGCAGTAACACCGGACAGGGGAACTATGGCTACACCTTC. Its translation is CSNTGQGNYGYTF.

This clonotype was seen more than once but under ten times. The gene calls are TRBV7-2 and TRBJ1-4; D remains ambiguous. Germline-derived CDR1 and CDR2 are SGHTA and FQGNSA. The CDR3 sequence is 14 residues long. Trimming pared 5 bases from V and 8 bases from J, leaving 15 bases between. The CDR3 region has the DNA TGTGCCAGCAGCCAGAGCGGTGGGAGGGAAAAACTGTTTTTT. Its translation is CASSQSGGREKLFF.

This clonotype came up a few times. This sequence joins TRBV6-2 or TRBV6-3 and TRBJ2-7; D gene unclear. V was pared by 7 bases and J by 5 bases, with 15 bases between. Germline V lookup: CDR1 MNHEY, CDR2 SVGEGT. The CDR3 totals 13 residues. CDR3 sequence reads: CASKRRDRDEQYF. The DNA for the CDR3 is TGTGCCAGCAAGAGAAGGGATCGGGACGAGCAGTACTTC.

This clonotype was seen a few times. This chain connects TRBV10-3 to TRBJ1-1; D is ambiguous. Germline V CDR1 and CDR2: ENHRY, SYGVKD. The CDR3 runs to 12 residues. The V and J ends lost 7 bases and 3 bases respectively, with 9 bases between them. CDR3 DNA sequence: TGTGCCATCAAAGGTCAGGACACTGAAGCTTTCTTT. It translates to CAIKGQDTEAFF.

The gene calls are TRBV28 and TRBJ1-1; no definite D call. CDR3 size: 14 residues. CDR1 is MDHEN, CDR2 SYDVKM, per germline. The ends were cut back, 2 bases at V and 2 bases at J, with 9 bases in the middle. The DNA for the CDR3 is TGTGCCAGCAGTTTAAAGCCGGTTAACACTGAAGCTTTCTTT. It encodes CASSLKPVNTEAFF.

This clonotype was counted a few times. The chain couples TRBV10-3 to TRBJ2-7, with a possible D match to TRBD1 (6 bases). Trimming stripped 2 bases from V and 5 bases from J, with 13 bases between. Per germline, CDR1 ENHRY and CDR2 SYGVKD. The CDR3 length is 14 residues. The CDR3 is CAISEVWGQDEQYF. The CDR3 coding sequence is TGTGCCATCAGTGAGGTCTGGGGGCAGGACGAGCAGTACTTC.

The chain employs TRBV6-1 and TRBJ1-2, with 7 bases lining up with TRBD1. The CDR3 length is 14 residues. In germline, CDR1 is MNHNS, CDR2 SASEGT. V was clipped by 6 bases and J by 4 bases; unmatched bases: 8. CDR3 loop: CASRDGTAVYGYTF. DNA of the CDR3: TGTGCCAGCAGGGACGGGACAGCGGTCTATGGCTACACCTTC.

This clonotype has only a few counts. The chain recombines TRBV3-1 with TRBJ1-1; 9 nucleotides agree with TRBD1. CDR3 length: 14 amino acids. CDR1 is LGHDT and CDR2 is YNNKEL in the germline V gene (reference sequence). The J segment lost 7 bases and the V segment lost 2 bases, leaving 5 bases of the junction unmatched. CDR3 protein: CASSQPGGQGEAFF. For the CDR3, the DNA is TGTGCCAGCAGCCAACCAGGGGGACAGGGTGAAGCTTTCTTT.

This clonotype was seen only a few times. The DNA for the CDR3 is TGTGCCACCAGTGAAGGGGGACTAGCGCCCGGGACCCAGTACTTC. Encoded protein: CATSEGGLAPGTQYF. This sequence joins TRBV24-1 and TRBJ2-5; TRBD2 aligns across 10 bases. From germline, CDR1 is KGHDR and CDR2 SFDVKD. Losses at the gene ends were 4 bases for V and 7 bases for J; bases not matched to a gene: 8. The CDR3 consists of 15 residues.

At least ten counts were recorded for this clonotype. The chain joins TRBV7-2 to TRBJ1-2; no firm D call. Between the trimmed V and J ends, which lost 5 bases and 1 base, there was a span of 11 bases. The germline CDR1 and CDR2 sequences are SGHTA and FQGNSA. CDR3 length equals 14 residues. The CDR3 DNA reads TGTGCCAGCAGCCCGATTGGGCTTAACTATGGCTACACCTTC. It specifies CASSPIGLNYGYTF.

This clonotype was seen a handful of times. The genes are TRBV5-1 and TRBJ2-1; 14 bases align to TRBD2. The CDR3 length is 16 residues. Germline values: CDR1 SGHRS, CDR2 YFSETQ. V shed 4 bases, J shed 6 bases, and the junction held 6 bases outside the gene matches. Here the CDR3 reads CASSPPGLAGVNEQFF. CDR3 in DNA: TGCGCCAGCAGCCCCCCGGGACTAGCGGGAGTCAATGAGCAGTTCTTC. Full variable domain (missing parts from reference TRBV5-1 and TRBJ2-1): KAGVTQTPRYLIKTRGQQVTLSCSPISGHRSVSWYQQTPGQGLQFLFEYFSETQRNKGNFPGRFSGRQFSNSRSEMNVSTLELGDSALYLCASSPPGLAGVNEQFFGPGTRLTVL.

The chain links TRBV10-3 to TRBJ2-3, with 14 positions matching TRBD2. This CDR3 has 18 residues. Germline-derived CDR1 and CDR2 are ENHRY and SYGVKD. V was clipped by 8 bases and J by 2 bases; unmatched bases: 12. The CDR3 reads CAICLSRTSGRNTDTQYF. In DNA, the CDR3 is TGTGCCATCTGTTTATCCCGGACTAGCGGGAGGAACACAGATACGCAGTATTTT.